This T cell receptor beta chain stems from a study of shared clonotypes between healthy human individuals. Study-wide results and limits: Sequencing depth was expected to affect clonotype sharing among donors. Non-shared clonotypes had lower generation probabilities than clonotypes shared by all four sorted-subset donors. About 5% of naive CD4 clonotypes were shared across several donors.

The CDR3 runs to 15 residues. Deletions cut 2 bases from V and 5 bases from J, with 13 bases between. Germline loops: CDR1 MNHEY, CDR2 SVGAGI. Points on this clone: Its specificity is unknown.

Template for every sorted-subset replicate PCR totaled around 200 ng DNA, around 32,000 T cell genomes. Data came from immunoSEQ multiplex PCR; TCRdb stores just in-frame clones and leaves some out. Among roughly 760,000 clones, 74% were seen once, and the ten largest hold 1.5% to 2%. This chain uses TRBV6-5 with TRBJ2-1, with no clear D. The sequence was collected from a woman aged 25 to 45 in good health. The source material was memory CD4+ T cells sorted from blood. The subset: CD45RA-negative fraction. CDR3 protein: CASSYEPGLHNEQFF. The CDR3 DNA reads TGTGCCAGCAGTTACGAGCCGGGCCTCCACAATGAGCAGTTCTTC.